A single sample gave rise to the 27 T cell receptor beta chains below, sequenced in a study of T cells in Graves' hyperthyroidism and ophthalmopathy. RNA transcripts gave rise to amplified TCR beta CDR3 regions. HTBI primers were the set used in a first-round RT-PCR of the TCR CDR3. Via MiXCR, TCRdb re-called the multiplex PCR reads, giving one row per CDR3 protein. The sample holds about 380,000 distinct CDR3 sequences; around 20% are singletons and the top ten take 35% to 45%. The sequenced sample consisted of blood. The receptors come from a man aged 18 to 29 with Graves' ophthalmopathy.

The chain couples TRBV6-1 to TRBJ2-1, with D perhaps matching TRBD2 (6 bases). Germline V gives CDR1 MNHNS, CDR2 SASEGT. Trimming pared 6 bases from V and 11 bases from J, leaving 11 bases between. The CDR3 sequence is 11 residues long. Written as DNA, the CDR3 is TGTGCCAGCAGGGCGGGGAGTCAGCAGTTCTTC. This translates into CASRAGSQQFF.

This clonotype was detected many times. Here the CDR3 reads CASSPFSGGIHTGELFF. In DNA form, the CDR3 reads TGTGCCAGCAGCCCTTTTAGTGGGGGGATCCACACCGGGGAGCTGTTTTTT. The rearrangement uses TRBV7-2 and TRBJ2-2; D may be TRBD2 (6 bases). The germline CDR1 and CDR2 sequences are SGHTA and FQGNSA. The CDR3 covers 17 residues. The V gene lost 5 bases and the J gene lost 3 bases, with 19 bases spanning the gap.

V usage is TRBV13 and J usage is TRBJ2-2; D gene unclear. The CDR3 loop spans 16 amino acids. Trimming removed 3 bases at V and 0 bases at J, with 11 bases between. Germline values: CDR1 PRHDT, CDR2 FYEKMQ (reference sequence). The CDR3 DNA is TGTGCCAGCAGCTTCAAGACTGTGCCGAACACCGGGGAGCTGTTTTTT. It is translated as CASSFKTVPNTGELFF.

This clonotype occurred once. The genes are TRBV3-1 and TRBJ1-2; D not certain. This CDR3 spans 14 amino acids. The germline V gene has CDR1 LGHDT and CDR2 YNNKEL (reference sequence). Trimming left V 2 bases short and J 4 bases short, with 11 bases between. The CDR3 reads CASSQTLSRYGYTF. In DNA form, the CDR3 reads TGTGCCAGCAGCCAAACTCTTTCCCGCTATGGCTACACCTTC.

This chain connects TRBV5-1 to TRBJ2-5; weak D call: TRBD2 (5 bases). Germline-derived CDR1 and CDR2 are SGHRS and YFSETQ. V lost 4 bases and J lost 5, with 18 bases in between. This CDR3 comprises 15 residues. The CDR3 nucleotides read TGCGCCAGCAGCCGCTACCAAGGACTCGGGGAGACCCAGTACTTC. Protein: CASSRYQGLGETQYF.

Ten or more counts support this clonotype. The V call is TRBV7-9, the J call TRBJ1-6; D gene uncertain. The length of the CDR3 is 14 residues. Trimming took 3 bases from V and 6 from J, leaving 9 bases between them. The germline V gene encodes CDR1 SEHNR and CDR2 FQNEAQ (reference sequence). For the CDR3, the DNA is TGTGCCAGCAGCTTCCTGGTGACTAATTCACCCCTCCACTTT. Its protein is CASSFLVTNSPLHF.

This clonotype was detected many times. The CDR3 DNA sequence: TGTGCCAGCAGCTTAGATAGTAGTGAGCAGTTCTTC. This encodes CASSLDSSEQFF. The genes are TRBV7-9 and TRBJ2-1; D is uncertain. This CDR3 has 12 residues. Trimming removed 1 base from V and 9 bases from J, with 7 bases in between. In germline, CDR1 is SEHNR, CDR2 FQNEAQ (reference sequence).

This clonotype has a count of ten or more. The CDR3 here is CASSSGVGRSNQPQHF. The CDR3 region has the DNA TGTGCCAGCAGCTCAGGTGTAGGGAGGAGCAATCAGCCCCAGCATTTT. The chain combines TRBV7-2 with TRBJ1-5; D is unclear. Looked up from germline, CDR1 is SGHTA and CDR2 is FQGNSA. The CDR3 totals 16 residues. V dropped 4 bases and J dropped 1 base, with 14 bases sitting between them. The entire variable domain, with the rest obtained from reference TRBV7-2 and TRBJ1-5, is as follows: GAGVSQSPSNKVTEKGKDVELRCDPISGHTALYWYRQSLGQGLEFLIYFQGNSAPDKSGLPSDRFSAERTGGSVSTLTIQRTQQEDSAVYLCASSSGVGRSNQPQHFGDGTRLSIL.

This clonotype was seen more than once but under ten times. The chain uses TRBV20-1 and TRBJ2-7; D is perhaps TRBD2 (6 bases). Germline-derived CDR1 and CDR2 are DFQATT and SNEGSKA (reference sequence). V shed 5 bases and J shed 3 bases, with 17 bases lying between them. The CDR3 has 14 residues. CDR3 DNA sequence: TGCAGTGCTGGGGGGATGGTAGGGGTCTACGAGCAGTACTTC. It yields the protein CSAGGMVGVYEQYF.

This clonotype was counted many times. The chain has TRBV2 and TRBJ1-1, with 7 bases aligning to TRBD1. With V trimmed by 9 bases and J by 1 base, 5 bases remained unmatched. The CDR3 runs 13 residues. Looked up from germline, CDR1 is SNHLY and CDR2 is FYNNEI. The CDR3 region has the DNA TGTGCCAGTCGAGGGGGCCCGAACACTGAAGCTTTCTTT. Its protein is CASRGGPNTEAFF.

This clonotype was recorded at least ten times. The chain carries TRBV12-3 or TRBV12-4 and TRBJ1-5, with 9 bases that match TRBD1. The junction had 5 bases not matched to a gene; V was cut back by 7 bases and J by 4 bases. The CDR3 length is 14 residues. CDR3 nucleotide sequence: TGTGCCAGCATCTCGACAGGGGGAAATCAGCCCCAGCATTTT. This translates into CASISTGGNQPQHF.

This clonotype was picked up many times. The chain links TRBV24-1 to TRBJ1-1; 7 bases are shared with TRBD1. V shed 4 bases and J 3 bases; nucleotides not matched to a gene: 4. This CDR3 has 14 residues. The germline gives CDR1 KGHDR, CDR2 SFDVKD. CDR3: CATSEGGLHTEAFF. CDR3 nucleotides: TGTGCCACCAGTGAAGGGGGCTTGCACACTGAAGCTTTCTTT.

The V gene is TRBV18, the J gene TRBJ2-1, with 11 bases aligning to TRBD2. V was clipped by 0 bases and J by 2 bases; unmatched bases: 3. Germline values: CDR1 KGHSH, CDR2 LQKENI. The CDR3 has 17 amino acids. Written as DNA, the CDR3 is TGTGCCAGCTCACCACCTAGCGGGGGGGGGCCCTACAATGAGCAGTTCTTC. Residues: CASSPPSGGGPYNEQFF.

This chain links TRBV5-1 with TRBJ2-2, with 7 bases aligning to TRBD1. This CDR3 contains 14 residues. Per germline, CDR1 SGHRS and CDR2 YFSETQ. V trimming: 2 bases; J trimming: 3 bases; junction bases outside the gene matches: 1. DNA for the CDR3: TGCGCCAGCAGCTTAGGACAGGACACCGGGGAGCTGTTTTTT. Residues: CASSLGQDTGELFF.

The sample holds a few counts of this clonotype. The CDR3 protein is CASSQTTAVNEQFF. CDR3 sequence (DNA): TGTGCCAGCAGCCAAACAACCGCGGTCAATGAGCAGTTCTTC. The V call is TRBV14, the J call TRBJ2-1; no reliable D call. This CDR3 has 14 amino acids. Per the germline V gene, CDR1 is SGHDN and CDR2 is FVKESK. Trimming left V 2 bases short and J 6 bases short, with 11 bases between. The whole variable domain, filled in from reference TRBV14 and TRBJ2-1, reads EAGVTQFPSHSVIEKGQTVTLRCDPISGHDNLYWYRRVMGKEIKFLLHFVKESKQDESGMPNNRFLAERTGGTYSTLKVQPAELEDSGVYFCASSQTTAVNEQFFGPGTRLTVL.

V is TRBV20-1 and J is TRBJ1-4; D call uncertain. The V gene's germline CDR1 is DFQATT and CDR2 SNEGSKA (reference sequence). The CDR3 sequence is 14 residues long. Trimming pared 0 bases from V and 0 bases from J, leaving 5 bases between. CDR3 in DNA: TGCAGTGCTAGAGACCTAACAACTAATGAAAAACTGTTTTTT. Its translation: CSARDLTTNEKLFF.

This rearrangement joins TRBV2 to TRBJ1-1, with D possibly matching TRBD1 (6 bases). Trimming removed 6 bases at V and 3 bases at J, with 20 bases between. This CDR3 is built from 16 residues. In germline, CDR1 is SNHLY, CDR2 FYNNEI. The CDR3 DNA reads as TGTGCCAGCAGCGCCCACCGGGCCAGGGGTTACACTGAAGCTTTCTTT. Amino acids: CASSAHRARGYTEAFF.

The chain joins TRBV3-1 to TRBJ2-2, with D unresolved. Germline CDR1 reads LGHDT; CDR2 reads YNNKEL (reference sequence). CDR3 length equals 14 residues. The V end lost 4 bases, the J end lost 1 base, and 7 bases lay between the germline ends. This CDR3 is CASSPVRNTGELFF. Here the CDR3 DNA reads TGTGCCAGCAGCCCCGTCCGGAACACCGGGGAGCTGTTTTTT.

The count of this clonotype is one. The genes are TRBV19 and TRBJ2-5, with 9 bases fitting TRBD2. CDR1 and CDR2 from the germline V gene are LNHDA and SQIVND (reference sequence). The CDR3 length is 15 residues. V lost 3 bases, J lost 3 bases, and 5 bases stayed unmatched. The CDR3 region is CASSIRASGEETQYF. The DNA of the CDR3 is TGTGCCAGTAGTATTAGGGCTAGCGGGGAAGAGACCCAGTACTTC.

This rearrangement joins TRBV11-2 to TRBJ2-5, with 10 bases aligning to TRBD2. With 3 bases clipped from V and 5 bases from J, the junction kept 15 bases outside the gene matches. Germline V gene lookup returns CDR1 SGHAT and CDR2 FQNNGV. The length of the CDR3 is 18 residues. For the CDR3, the DNA is TGTGCCAGCAGCTTCGTTCGAGCGGGGGGGCCCATGGAGGAGACCCAGTACTTC. Its translation is CASSFVRAGGPMEETQYF.

The rearrangement uses TRBV27 and TRBJ2-5; D gene uncertain. The CDR3 runs to 13 residues. CDR1 and CDR2 from the germline V gene are MNHEY and SMNVEV (reference sequence). Trimming stripped 4 bases from V and 5 bases from J, with 11 bases between. The CDR3 here is CASSSLPRETQYF. As DNA, the CDR3 is TGTGCCAGCAGTTCTCTTCCACGGGAGACCCAGTACTTC.

The table lists this clonotype with many counts. The J gene is TRBJ2-4, the V gene TRBV20-1; tentatively, D is TRBD1 (5 bases). CDR1 and CDR2 from the germline V gene are DFQATT and SNEGSKA (reference sequence). With 5 bases removed from V and 8 bases from J, the gap between germline ends came to 22 bases. The CDR3 length is 15 residues. The CDR3 spells CSASTAGHLEDIQYF. CDR3 bases: TGCAGTGCTTCGACGGCAGGGCATTTGGAAGACATTCAGTACTTC.

This clonotype was seen only a few times. The V call is TRBV3-1, the J call TRBJ2-1; a weak D match, TRBD2 (5 bases). Germline assignment: CDR1 LGHDT and CDR2 YNNKEL (reference sequence). Between the trimmed V and J ends, which lost 4 bases and 3 bases, there was a span of 10 bases. This CDR3 contains 14 residues. CDR3 nucleotide sequence: TGTGCCAGCAGCCCCCTGGGAGTCTACAATGAGCAGTTCTTC. It translates to CASSPLGVYNEQFF.

This sequence joins TRBV6-1 and TRBJ1-2; D might be TRBD1 (5 bases). The CDR3 sequence is 14 residues long. Germline CDR1 and CDR2: MNHNS and SASEGT. V shed 2 bases and J shed 8 bases, with 15 bases lying between them. The CDR3 protein is CASSELGVEKGYTF. In DNA form, the CDR3 reads TGTGCCAGCAGTGAATTAGGGGTCGAAAAAGGCTACACCTTC.

This clonotype was recorded many times. The J gene is TRBJ2-7, the V gene TRBV6-2 or TRBV6-3, with 10 positions matching TRBD1. Germline assignment: CDR1 MNHEY and CDR2 SVGEGT. With 5 bases clipped from V and 2 bases from J, the junction kept 3 bases outside the gene matches. This CDR3 is built from 14 residues. CDR3 nucleotide sequence: TGTGCCAGCAGTCAGACAGGGGGCACCTACGAGCAGTACTTC. It is translated as CASSQTGGTYEQYF.

This clonotype has more than one count but fewer than ten. The chain combines TRBV6-4 with TRBJ1-5, with D maybe TRBD1 (6 bases). The CDR3 has 17 amino acids. Germline V lookup: CDR1 MRHNA, CDR2 SNTAGT. V lost 0 bases and J lost 7, with 19 bases in between. The CDR3 DNA follows: TGTGCCAGCAGTGACTCGGATAGGGGGGGCGGCATGCAGCCCCAGCATTTT. It codes for CASSDSDRGGGMQPQHF.

The rearrangement uses TRBV5-6 and TRBJ2-2; tentatively, D is TRBD2 (5 bases). CDR3 length: 15 residues. Germline V gene lookup returns CDR1 SGHDT and CDR2 YYEEEE. Trimming pared 4 bases from V and 4 bases from J, leaving 14 bases between. DNA for the CDR3: TGTGCCAGCAGCCCAAGAGGGCGAATCACCGGGGAGCTGTTTTTT. This gives the protein CASSPRGRITGELFF.